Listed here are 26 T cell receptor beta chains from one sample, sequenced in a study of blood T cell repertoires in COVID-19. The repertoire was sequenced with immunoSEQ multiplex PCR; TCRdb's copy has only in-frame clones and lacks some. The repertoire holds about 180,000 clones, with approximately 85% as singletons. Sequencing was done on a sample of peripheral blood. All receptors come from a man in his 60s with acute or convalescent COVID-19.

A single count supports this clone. Written as DNA, the CDR3 is TGCGCCAGCAGCCAAGAAGAGGGCTCTGGAAACACCATATATTTT. Its translation is CASSQEEGSGNTIYF. The genes are TRBV4-1 and TRBJ1-3; D unclear. The CDR3 is 15 residues long. Germline values: CDR1 MGHRA, CDR2 YSYEKL. V was shortened by 0 bases and J by 0 bases, with 6 bases between the two germline ends.

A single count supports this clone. CDR3 residues: CASSHLRGEKLFF. The DNA of the CDR3 is TGTGCCAGCAGCCACCTAAGAGGGGAAAAACTGTTTTTT. The rearrangement joins TRBV5-7 to TRBJ1-4; D remains ambiguous. TRBV5-7 is flagged as an ORF with uncertain function. V lost 4 bases, J lost 8 bases, and 12 bases lay in between. The length of the CDR3 is 13 residues.

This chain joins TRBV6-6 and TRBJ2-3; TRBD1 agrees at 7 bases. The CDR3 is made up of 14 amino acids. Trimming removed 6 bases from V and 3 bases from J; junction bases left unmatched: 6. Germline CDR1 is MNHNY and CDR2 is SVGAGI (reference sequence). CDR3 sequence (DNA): TGTGCCAGCAGAACCTCGGACAGGACAGATACGCAGTATTTT. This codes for CASRTSDRTDTQYF.

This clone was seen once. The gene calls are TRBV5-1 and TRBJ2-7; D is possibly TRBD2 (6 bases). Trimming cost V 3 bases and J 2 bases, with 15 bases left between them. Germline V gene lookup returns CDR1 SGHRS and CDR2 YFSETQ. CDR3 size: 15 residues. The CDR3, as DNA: TGCGCCAGCAGCTCCTCTTTCGGGGGAGCCTACGAGCAGTACTTC. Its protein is CASSSSFGGAYEQYF.

The CDR3 nucleotides read TGTGCCAGCCGGTGGAGCCAGGAGACCCAGTACTTC. Translated: CASRWSQETQYF. The chain carries TRBV6-6 and TRBJ2-5; D remains unclear. V was shortened by 8 bases and J by 5 bases, with 12 bases between the two germline ends. This CDR3 comprises 12 residues. CDR1 is MNHNY, CDR2 SVGAGI, per germline (reference sequence).

The DNA of the CDR3 is TGTGCCAGCAGTTATCATTCCCAGGGGCGGGGGTACGAGCAGTACTTC. It codes for CASSYHSQGRGYEQYF. This chain uses TRBV6-5 with TRBJ2-7; tentatively, D is TRBD2 (7 bases). Germline-derived CDR1 and CDR2 are MNHEY and SVGAGI. The V and J ends lost 3 bases and 4 bases respectively, with 19 bases between them. CDR3 length: 16 amino acids.

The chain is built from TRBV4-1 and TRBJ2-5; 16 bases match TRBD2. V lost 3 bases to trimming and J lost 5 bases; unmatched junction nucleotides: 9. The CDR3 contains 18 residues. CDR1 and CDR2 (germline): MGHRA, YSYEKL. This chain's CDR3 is CASSHGTSGRAWEETQYF. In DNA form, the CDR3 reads TGCGCCAGCAGCCACGGGACTAGCGGGAGGGCCTGGGAGGAGACCCAGTACTTC.

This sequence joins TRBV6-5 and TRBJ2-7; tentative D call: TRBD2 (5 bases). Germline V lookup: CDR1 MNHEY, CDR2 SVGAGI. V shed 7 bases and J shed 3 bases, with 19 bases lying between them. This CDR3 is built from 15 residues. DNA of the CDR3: TGTGCCAGCACCCCCGGAGGAATTCCAGGCTACGAGCAGTACTTC. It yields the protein CASTPGGIPGYEQYF.

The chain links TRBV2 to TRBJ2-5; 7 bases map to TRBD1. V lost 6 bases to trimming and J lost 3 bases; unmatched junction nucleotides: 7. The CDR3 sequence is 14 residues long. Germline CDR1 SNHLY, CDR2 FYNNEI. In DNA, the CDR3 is TGTGCCAGCAGGGCTGTGACAGGGAAAGAGACCCAGTACTTC. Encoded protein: CASRAVTGKETQYF.

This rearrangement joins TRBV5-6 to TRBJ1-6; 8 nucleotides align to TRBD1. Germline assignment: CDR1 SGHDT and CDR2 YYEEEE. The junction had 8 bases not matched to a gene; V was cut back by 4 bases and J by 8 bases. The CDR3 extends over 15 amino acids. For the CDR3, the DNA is TGTGCCAGCAGCCCGCCGGGACAGGCATATTCACCCCTCCACTTT. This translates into CASSPPGQAYSPLHF.

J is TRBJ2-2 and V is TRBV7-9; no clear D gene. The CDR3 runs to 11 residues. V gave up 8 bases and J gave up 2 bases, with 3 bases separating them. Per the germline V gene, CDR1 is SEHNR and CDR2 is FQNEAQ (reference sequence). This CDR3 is CASVNTGELFF. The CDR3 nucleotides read TGTGCCAGCGTAAACACCGGGGAGCTGTTTTTT.

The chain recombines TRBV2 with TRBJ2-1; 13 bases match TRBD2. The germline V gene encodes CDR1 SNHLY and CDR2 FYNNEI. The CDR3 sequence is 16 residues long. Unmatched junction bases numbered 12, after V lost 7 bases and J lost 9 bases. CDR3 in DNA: TGTGCCAGCATCAAAGCCTGGACTAGCGGGAGTTTTGAGCAGTTCTTC. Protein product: CASIKAWTSGSFEQFF.

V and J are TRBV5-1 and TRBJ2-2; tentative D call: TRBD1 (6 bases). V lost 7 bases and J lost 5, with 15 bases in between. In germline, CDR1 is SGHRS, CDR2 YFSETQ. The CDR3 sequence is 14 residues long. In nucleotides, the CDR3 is TGCGCCAGCGGACCGGGACAAGAAACCGGGGAGCTGTTTTTT. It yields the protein CASGPGQETGELFF.

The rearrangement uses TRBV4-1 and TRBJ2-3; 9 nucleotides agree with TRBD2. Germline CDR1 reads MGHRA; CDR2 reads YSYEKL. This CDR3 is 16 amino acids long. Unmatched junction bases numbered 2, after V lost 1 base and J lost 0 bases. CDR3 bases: TGCGCCAGCAGCCAAGGACTAGCGGCTAGCACAGATACGCAGTATTTT. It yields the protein CASSQGLAASTDTQYF.

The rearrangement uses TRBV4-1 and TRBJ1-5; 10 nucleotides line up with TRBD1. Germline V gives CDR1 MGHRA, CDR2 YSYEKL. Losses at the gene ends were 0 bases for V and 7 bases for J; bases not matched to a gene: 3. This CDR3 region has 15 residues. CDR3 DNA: TGCGCCAGCAGCCAAGAAAGGACAGGGGGGCAGCCCCAGCATTTT. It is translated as CASSQERTGGQPQHF.

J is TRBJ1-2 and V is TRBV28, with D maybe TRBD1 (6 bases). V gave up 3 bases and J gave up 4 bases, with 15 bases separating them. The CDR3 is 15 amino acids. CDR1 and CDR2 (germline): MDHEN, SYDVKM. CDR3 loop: CASSLGGAKGYGYTF. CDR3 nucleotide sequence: TGTGCCAGCAGTTTGGGGGGGGCCAAAGGCTATGGCTACACCTTC.

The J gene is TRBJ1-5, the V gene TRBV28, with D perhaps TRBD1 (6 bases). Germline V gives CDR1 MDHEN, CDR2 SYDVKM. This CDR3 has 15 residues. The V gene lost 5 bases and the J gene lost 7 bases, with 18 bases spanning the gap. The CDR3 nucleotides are TGTGCCAGCAGTCTTACACAGGGCTGGAGCCAGCCCCAGCATTTT. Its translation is CASSLTQGWSQPQHF.

This chain's CDR3 is CASKNRGGTEAFF. CDR3 DNA sequence: TGTGCCAGTAAAAACAGGGGGGGCACTGAAGCTTTCTTT. The V call is TRBV19, the J call TRBJ1-1; 8 nucleotides match TRBD1. Germline V gives CDR1 LNHDA, CDR2 SQIVND (reference sequence). The V segment lost 7 bases and the J segment 4 bases; nucleotides outside the gene matches: 5. The CDR3 totals 13 residues.

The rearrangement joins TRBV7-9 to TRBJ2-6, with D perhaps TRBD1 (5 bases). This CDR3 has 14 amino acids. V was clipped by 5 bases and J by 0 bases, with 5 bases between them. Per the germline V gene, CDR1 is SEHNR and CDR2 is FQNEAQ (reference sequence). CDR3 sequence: CASSQGSGANVLTF. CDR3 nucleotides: TGTGCCAGCAGCCAGGGCTCTGGGGCCAACGTCCTGACTTTC.

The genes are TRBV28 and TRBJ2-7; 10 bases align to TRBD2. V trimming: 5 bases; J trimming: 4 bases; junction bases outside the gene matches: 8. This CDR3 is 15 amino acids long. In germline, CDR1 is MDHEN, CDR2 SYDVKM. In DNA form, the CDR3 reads TGTGCCAGCAGTACTAGCGGGACTCCTAATTACGAGCAGTACTTC. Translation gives CASSTSGTPNYEQYF.

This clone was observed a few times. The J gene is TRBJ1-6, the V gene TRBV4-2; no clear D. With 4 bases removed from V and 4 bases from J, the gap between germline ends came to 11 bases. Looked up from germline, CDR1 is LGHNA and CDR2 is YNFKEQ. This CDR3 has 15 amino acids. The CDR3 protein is CASSRTGDYNSPLHF. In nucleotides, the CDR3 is TGTGCCAGCAGCCGGACGGGAGATTATAATTCACCCCTCCACTTT.

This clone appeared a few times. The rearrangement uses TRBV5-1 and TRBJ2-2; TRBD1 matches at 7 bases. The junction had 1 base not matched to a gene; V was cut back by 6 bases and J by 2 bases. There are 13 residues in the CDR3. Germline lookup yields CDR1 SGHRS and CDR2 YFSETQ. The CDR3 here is CASNRGNTGELFF. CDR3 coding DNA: TGCGCCAGCAACAGGGGTAACACCGGGGAGCTGTTTTTT. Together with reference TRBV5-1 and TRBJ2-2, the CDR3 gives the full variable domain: KAGVTQTPRYLIKTRGQQVTLSCSPISGHRSVSWYQQTPGQGLQFLFEYFSETQRNKGNFPGRFSGRQFSNSRSEMNVSTLELGDSALYLCASNRGNTGELFFGEGSRLTVL.

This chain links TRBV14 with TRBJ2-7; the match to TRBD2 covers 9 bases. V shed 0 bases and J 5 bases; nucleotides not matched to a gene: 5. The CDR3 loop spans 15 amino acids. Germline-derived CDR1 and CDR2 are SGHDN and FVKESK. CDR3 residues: CASSQDSSGSNEQYF. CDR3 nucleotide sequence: TGTGCCAGCAGCCAAGATAGTAGCGGGAGTAACGAGCAGTACTTC.

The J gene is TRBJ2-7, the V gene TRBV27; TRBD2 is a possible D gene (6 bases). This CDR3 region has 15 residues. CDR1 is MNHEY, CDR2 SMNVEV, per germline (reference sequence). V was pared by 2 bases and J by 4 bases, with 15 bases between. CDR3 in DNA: TGTGCCAGCAGTTTAACCAGGAGGGATACGTACGAGCAGTACTTC. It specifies CASSLTRRDTYEQYF.

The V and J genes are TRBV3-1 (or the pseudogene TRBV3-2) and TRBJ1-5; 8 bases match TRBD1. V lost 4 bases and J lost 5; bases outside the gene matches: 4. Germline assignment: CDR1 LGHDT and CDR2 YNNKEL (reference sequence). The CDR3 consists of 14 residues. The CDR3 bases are TGTGCCAGCAGCCCCGGACAGGGCCATCAGCCCCAGCATTTT. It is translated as CASSPGQGHQPQHF.

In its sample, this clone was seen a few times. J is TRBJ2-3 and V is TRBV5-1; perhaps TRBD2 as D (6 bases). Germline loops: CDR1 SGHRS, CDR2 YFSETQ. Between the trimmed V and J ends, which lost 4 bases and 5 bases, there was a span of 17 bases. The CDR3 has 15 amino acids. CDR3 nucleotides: TGCGCCAGCAGCCCCCCCGGGCGGAGGGGAGATACGCAGTATTTT. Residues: CASSPPGRRGDTQYF.